This is a list of T cell receptor beta chains from one sample in a study of blood T cell repertoires in COVID-19. Generated by immunoSEQ multiplex PCR, the TCRdb table keeps only in-frame clones and is missing some. The sample contains under 250,000 clones, 70% to 90% of which appear only once. Input material: PBMCs or T cells enriched from blood (not recorded which). These receptors were obtained from a man aged 30 to 45 who had recovered from COVID-19. Each CDR3 is given with its conserved first and last residue. The order of the fields is V gene, D gene, CDR3 protein. D genes are given only for firm matches.

V gene: TRBV24-1; D gene: TRBD2; CDR3 protein: CATQSLAGESNEQFF
V gene: TRBV4-2; D gene: TRBD2; CDR3 protein: CASSQDASGAGSDTQYF
V gene: TRBV7-8; D gene: TRBD2; CDR3 protein: CASSLESRGSSGANVLTF
V gene: TRBV5-6; D gene: .; CDR3 protein: CASSSPGMNTEAFF
V gene: TRBV29-1; D gene: .; CDR3 protein: CSVAFDEKLFF
V gene: TRBV5-4; D gene: .; CDR3 protein: CASSFGNQPQHF
V gene: TRBV9; D gene: .; CDR3 protein: CASSVQGNIGNTIYF
V gene: TRBV18; D gene: TRBD1; CDR3 protein: CASSTGDRGGETQYF
V gene: TRBV25-1; D gene: TRBD1; CDR3 protein: CASSEFGTGNYEQYF
V gene: TRBV27; D gene: .; CDR3 protein: CASSPLSGSSYEQYF
V gene: TRBV3-1/TRBV3-2; D gene: .; CDR3 protein: CASSQAGGDNEQFF
V gene: TRBV7-6; D gene: TRBD2; CDR3 protein: CASSLLAGDVSTQYF
V gene: TRBV7-9; D gene: TRBD1; CDR3 protein: CASSRDGTGVNEQFF
V gene: TRBV30; D gene: TRBD2; CDR3 protein: CAWSASSGSSYEQYF
V gene: TRBV19; D gene: .; CDR3 protein: CASSSRGLEQYF
V gene: TRBV9; D gene: TRBD2; CDR3 protein: CASSVAPGLAGGRGELFF
V gene: TRBV4-1; D gene: TRBD1; CDR3 protein: CASSLPGTGAGYTF
V gene: TRBV6-5; D gene: TRBD1; CDR3 protein: CASSRDGTDYEQYF
V gene: TRBV15; D gene: .; CDR3 protein: CATSITRGQGEKLFF
V gene: TRBV6-1; D gene: TRBD2; CDR3 protein: CASSETTTSESDTQYF
V gene: TRBV18; D gene: .; CDR3 protein: CASSPTMAGRYNSPLHF
V gene: TRBV28; D gene: .; CDR3 protein: CASTGVSSYEQYF
V gene: TRBV18; D gene: .; CDR3 protein: CASSAREQGSSGNTIYF
V gene: TRBV5-1; D gene: .; CDR3 protein: CASSPRRAANEKLFF
V gene: TRBV5-1; D gene: TRBD2; CDR3 protein: CASSLETSGYNEQFF
V gene: TRBV28; D gene: .; CDR3 protein: CASSSTGTNEKLFF
V gene: TRBV4-3; D gene: .; CDR3 protein: CASSQDHYQETQYF
V gene: TRBV4-2; D gene: TRBD2; CDR3 protein: CASSQDPPSGPYNEQFF
V gene: TRBV7-9; D gene: .; CDR3 protein: CASSPRGGASYEQYF
V gene: TRBV27; D gene: .; CDR3 protein: CASSRNYEQYF
V gene: TRBV18; D gene: .; CDR3 protein: CASSPAGSTYEQYF
V gene: TRBV3-1/TRBV3-2; D gene: TRBD2; CDR3 protein: CASSQDVFLAGDNEQFF
V gene: TRBV2; D gene: TRBD1; CDR3 protein: CASSQGQGASQPQHF
V gene: TRBV9; D gene: .; CDR3 protein: CASSVEQDSNQPQHF
V gene: TRBV2; D gene: .; CDR3 protein: CASSQEGQSQISSYNEQFF
V gene: TRBV3-1/TRBV3-2; D gene: .; CDR3 protein: CASSPQVTYGYTF
V gene: TRBV5-1; D gene: .; CDR3 protein: CASSLGAGSTDTQYF
V gene: TRBV7-9; D gene: TRBD1; CDR3 protein: CASTERTGVDGNTIYF
V gene: TRBV12-2; D gene: .; CDR3 protein: CAIGQGSDTQYF